This T cell receptor beta chain was sequenced for a study of T cell responses to AZD1222 COVID-19 vaccine. General study findings and limits: White British people made up most donors, females outnumbered males, and clonal diversity was possibly underestimated. Baseline seropositivity characterized only six AZD1222 recipients.

TCRdb's copy holds only in-frame clones and misses some; the assay was immunoSEQ multiplex PCR. The table shows just over 150,000 clones, with over 80% occurring only once. Turning to this clone: The antigen is unknown.

This clonotype was sampled from an adult who received the AZD1222 COVID-19 vaccine. The sequencing here drew on peripheral blood, taken 28 days after the second AZD1222 dose.

The CDR3, as DNA: TGTGCCAGCAGTTTTCTCCGGGCGTCGGGACAGGGGGGCTACGAGCAGTACTTC. This sequence encodes CASSFLRASGQGGYEQYF. The rearrangement uses TRBV28 and TRBJ2-7; TRBD1 matches at 11 bases. The germline V gene has CDR1 MDHEN and CDR2 SYDVKM. The V and J ends lost 3 bases and 3 bases, in that order; junction bases with no gene match: 13. The CDR3 spans 18 residues.